What follows describes a single T cell receptor beta chain. This clone occurred a few times. No antigen is known for it. Per-nucleotide qualities are absent, and no much larger clonotype sits a single base away. The entry originates in a study of T cell responses to AZD1222 COVID-19 vaccine listed by TCRdb under 2021. The study in broad terms: A total of approximately 240 trial participants underwent TCR sequencing, of whom approximately 200 had received two doses of AZD1222 and roughly 26 had received two doses of the MenACWY control vaccine. Enrollment into the trials was organized by age into subgroups of 18-55, 56-69 and 70-plus years, and those subgroups contained around 150, 28 and 57 TCR-sequenced participants, respectively.

General findings and caveats noted by the study authors: Participants were mostly white British and included more females than males, and it was suggested by the authors that clonal diversity may have been underestimated. Spike-specific TCR breadth and depth rose significantly after two AZD1222 doses compared with day 0 and with MenACWY recipients. Reportedly, almost half of the unique spike-specific TCRs recognized epitopes lying outside the regions that are mutated in the B.1.351 and B.1.1.7 variants. The whole spike protein was spanned by vaccine-associated CD4 TCRs, and dominant responses were seen in regions 160-218 and 743-854. In the small 56-69-year group, the increase in depth fell short of significance, most likely because of low power. Because no day 14 peak-response samples were available, the repertoires could be characterized only after the peak T cell response. Conclusions about previously exposed vaccinees are limited, since just six AZD1222 recipients were seropositive for SARS-CoV-2 at baseline.

Reading the label with the study, this specimen's time point is: baseline before first vaccination. The treatment or condition label corresponds to: meningococcal conjugate vaccine given as trial control. The vaccinee samples were drawn from two UK trials, COV001 and COV002, one of which was a single-blind randomized controlled phase 2/3 trial testing AZD1222 (ChAdOx1 nCoV-19) in healthy adults. For TCRbeta chain sequencing, PBMC samples were collected from trial participants at day 0 and at day 28 after the second dose. The CDR3 regions of human TCRbeta chains were analyzed by immunosequencing. Per the original workflow: TCRs in the repertoires were matched against a reference library of SARS-CoV-2-specific TCRs that had been generated with the MIRA antigen-specificity platform. Breadth was defined as the fraction of unique TCRs that were SARS-CoV-2-associated. Depth was defined as the fraction of total T cells that were SARS-CoV-2-associated. Using the MIRA data, each spike-specific TCR was assigned both to the spike region to which the TCR was reactive and to a CD4 or CD8 class. Log10-transformed breadth and depth values were compared by one-way ANOVA with Sidak's multiple comparisons tests. The immuneACCESS repertoire file appears here via TCRdb, limited to in-frame rearrangements. These files lack a portion of the clones; in checked studies, under half of the deficit traces to unresolved V genes, and the cause of the others is not known. Clone size and the V and J calls come from that table; the DNA yielded D and trimming. This sample comprises some 150,000 clones, approximately 87% of them detected only once. 4.5% to 6% of the sample belongs to the ten largest clones.

The starting material was peripheral blood, obtained on day 0 of MenACWY control vaccination. The sequence was obtained from an adult in good health.

The bases read TGTGCCAGTAGTGCGGACAGGGGATCTTTCACCGGGGAGCTGTTTTTT. The translation is CASSADRGSFTGELFF. The sequence joins TRBV19 to TRBJ2-2; 9 junctional bases match TRBD1. CDR1 and CDR2, per the germline V gene (reference sequence), are LNHDA and SQIVND. Trimming accounts for 5 bases at V and 4 bases at J, while the number of junction bases matched to no gene is 8. The CDR3 holds 16 amino acids from the cysteine to the phenylalanine. CDR3 DNA is the only sequence kept; it has 48 bases, read in frame from the first base. With the portions outside the CDR3 filled from the reference TRBV19 and TRBJ2-2 genes, the complete variable region becomes DGGITQSPKYLFRKEGQNVTLSCEQNLNHDAMYWYRQDPGQGLRLIYYSQIVNDFQKGDIAEGYSVSREKKESFPLTVTSAQKNPTAFYLCASSADRGSFTGELFFGEGSRLTVL.